This T cell receptor (beta chain) was identified in a study of T-cell memory formation after mild COVID-19 (dated by TCRdb to the early 2020s). About the investigation overall: TCR sequence clusters from the two donors were largely donor specific. T-cell clones expanding and contracting after mild COVID-19 in two donors were tracked by longitudinal TCRalpha and TCRbeta repertoire sequencing. The cohort was made up of two young adult volunteers, one female and one male, who were previously healthy.

What the authors observed across the whole study: SARS-CoV-2 specificity of the second-wave clones peaking on day 37 was not confirmed. Some responding clones were found in pre-infection memory, which suggests that pre-existing cross-reactive memory T cells took part in the SARS-CoV-2 response. Only a couple of mild cases were covered in the study, and larger cohorts including severe cases with pre-infection samples were considered necessary. Contracting CD4+ clones turned up mainly in the CM and EM memory subsets, whereas EMRA was where CD8+ clones were enriched. Clones that contracted from day 15 to 85 showed balanced CD4/CD8 phenotypes, whereas a second wave of clones that expanded from day 15 to 37 leaned towards CD4+.

Ficoll-Paque density gradient centrifugation was the method used to isolate PBMCs. Sequencing relied on an Illumina NovaSeq 6000. Using 5'RACE with constant-segment primers, TCRalpha and TCRbeta cDNA libraries were constructed, with sample barcodes and unique molecular identifiers added in the process. RNA was extracted from every sample with Trizol reagent. The libraries were amplified in two PCR steps, and the second step added a second sample barcode and Illumina TruSeq adapters. Sequencing of the libraries was done on an Illumina NovaSeq, producing 2 x 150 bp paired-end reads. Per the source publication's procedure: The reads were demultiplexed and collapsed into UMI-guided consensus sequences using migec v1.2.7. Using mixcr v2.1.11, the UMI consensuses were aligned to TRA and TRB V and J templates and assembled into clonotypes. Expanded or contracted clonotypes were those called significant by both edgeR and NoisET, with noise models trained on biological replicates. edgeR calls used a false discovery rate-adjusted p below 0.01 and a log2 fold-change threshold of 1. As an exploratory analysis of dynamics, max-normalized trajectories of the 1000 most abundant clonotypes were examined with PCA combined with hierarchical clustering. Separately sequenced CD4+ and CD8+ repertoires were used to assign a CD4 or CD8 phenotype to each responding clone. Starting from the raw public reads, TCRdb applied fastp trimming at Q25, assembled clones with MiXCR and retained in-frame beta chains. CDR3 protein sequences are deduplicated, and each keeps its most common genes and DNA. For this entry, the V and J calls and clone size follow TCRdb and not the study's own pipeline. For this sample there are fewer than 90,000 distinct CDR3 sequences; roughly 13% appear just once. The top ten constitute 31% of the sample.

In the case of this clonotype: Its specific antigen is unknown. Nothing much larger sits one base from this clone, and base qualities are not available.

The trim is 2 bases for V and 1 base for J, with a gap of 14 bases between the germline ends. CDR1 and CDR2 were assigned from the germline V gene as ENHRY and SYGVKD. Including the terminal cysteine and phenylalanine, the CDR3 comprises 16 residues. Only the CDR3 portion is preserved as DNA: 48 bases, with reading frame beginning at the first base. The receptor was isolated from an adult woman who had mild COVID-19 (a few samples of this study predate the infection). The sample titles of this study are shuffled in the database, so cell type and time point are left out; the donor was told from shared clones. Rearrangement joined TRBV10-3 to TRBJ2-5; TRBD1 is possibly the D segment (5 matching bases). The sample was PBMCs or a T cell subset sorted from them (not recorded which). The CDR3 in this case is CAISELSGWAQETQYF. The DNA reads as follows: TGTGCCATCAGTGAGCTATCAGGGTGGGCCCAAGAGACCCAGTACTTC.